This TCR beta chain stems from a study of blood T cell repertoires in COVID-19. Study in general: Samples came from the United States, Italy and Spain, spanning acute and convalescent COVID-19. PBMCs, B-cell-depleted T cells, or T cells were the source of the cDNA or gDNA that made up the material.

Study processing details: Reference gene primer amplification yielded estimated nucleated cell counts. The assay was immunoSEQ multiplex PCR, and TCRdb's table has in-frame clones only and misses some. The V and J calls and clone size were taken over from that table, and D and trimming were inferred from the DNA. The sample consists of over 100,000 clones, approximately 90% of them appearing once. V shed 6 bases and J shed 5 bases, with 10 bases lying between them. The CDR3 extends over 12 amino acids. Sequencing was done on a sample of peripheral blood. The chain carries TRBV12-3 or TRBV12-4 and TRBJ1-1; D is undetermined. This receptor was obtained from a human donor with acute or convalescent COVID-19. The donor label of this sample is uncertain. The DNA for the CDR3 is TGTGCCAGCAGCCGTAGAAATACTGAAGCTTTCTTT. It is translated as CASSRRNTEAFF.